The sequence of this T cell receptor (beta chain) was determined in a study of T cell responses to AZD1222 COVID-19 vaccine. General study results and limits: Recipients of AZD1222 seropositive at baseline numbered only 5 to 7. Along spike, vaccine-associated CD4 TCRs were found throughout, with dominance at 160-218 and 743-854.

The assay was immunoSEQ multiplex PCR, and TCRdb's table has in-frame clones only and misses some. The sample lists 120,000 or so clones; 75% to 90% were seen once. The CDR3 is 14 residues long. Per germline, CDR1 MNHEY and CDR2 SVGAGI. With 7 bases removed from V and 4 bases from J, the gap between germline ends came to 17 bases. The table lists this clone with a count of one. Its antigen is not identified. This receptor was obtained from an adult in good health. Material: peripheral blood, obtained on day 0 of AZD1222 vaccination. The chain uses TRBV6-5 and TRBJ2-7; D remains unclear. Here the CDR3 reads CASIDPGGSYEQYF. The CDR3 DNA reads as TGTGCCAGCATCGATCCGGGTGGGTCGTACGAGCAGTACTTC.